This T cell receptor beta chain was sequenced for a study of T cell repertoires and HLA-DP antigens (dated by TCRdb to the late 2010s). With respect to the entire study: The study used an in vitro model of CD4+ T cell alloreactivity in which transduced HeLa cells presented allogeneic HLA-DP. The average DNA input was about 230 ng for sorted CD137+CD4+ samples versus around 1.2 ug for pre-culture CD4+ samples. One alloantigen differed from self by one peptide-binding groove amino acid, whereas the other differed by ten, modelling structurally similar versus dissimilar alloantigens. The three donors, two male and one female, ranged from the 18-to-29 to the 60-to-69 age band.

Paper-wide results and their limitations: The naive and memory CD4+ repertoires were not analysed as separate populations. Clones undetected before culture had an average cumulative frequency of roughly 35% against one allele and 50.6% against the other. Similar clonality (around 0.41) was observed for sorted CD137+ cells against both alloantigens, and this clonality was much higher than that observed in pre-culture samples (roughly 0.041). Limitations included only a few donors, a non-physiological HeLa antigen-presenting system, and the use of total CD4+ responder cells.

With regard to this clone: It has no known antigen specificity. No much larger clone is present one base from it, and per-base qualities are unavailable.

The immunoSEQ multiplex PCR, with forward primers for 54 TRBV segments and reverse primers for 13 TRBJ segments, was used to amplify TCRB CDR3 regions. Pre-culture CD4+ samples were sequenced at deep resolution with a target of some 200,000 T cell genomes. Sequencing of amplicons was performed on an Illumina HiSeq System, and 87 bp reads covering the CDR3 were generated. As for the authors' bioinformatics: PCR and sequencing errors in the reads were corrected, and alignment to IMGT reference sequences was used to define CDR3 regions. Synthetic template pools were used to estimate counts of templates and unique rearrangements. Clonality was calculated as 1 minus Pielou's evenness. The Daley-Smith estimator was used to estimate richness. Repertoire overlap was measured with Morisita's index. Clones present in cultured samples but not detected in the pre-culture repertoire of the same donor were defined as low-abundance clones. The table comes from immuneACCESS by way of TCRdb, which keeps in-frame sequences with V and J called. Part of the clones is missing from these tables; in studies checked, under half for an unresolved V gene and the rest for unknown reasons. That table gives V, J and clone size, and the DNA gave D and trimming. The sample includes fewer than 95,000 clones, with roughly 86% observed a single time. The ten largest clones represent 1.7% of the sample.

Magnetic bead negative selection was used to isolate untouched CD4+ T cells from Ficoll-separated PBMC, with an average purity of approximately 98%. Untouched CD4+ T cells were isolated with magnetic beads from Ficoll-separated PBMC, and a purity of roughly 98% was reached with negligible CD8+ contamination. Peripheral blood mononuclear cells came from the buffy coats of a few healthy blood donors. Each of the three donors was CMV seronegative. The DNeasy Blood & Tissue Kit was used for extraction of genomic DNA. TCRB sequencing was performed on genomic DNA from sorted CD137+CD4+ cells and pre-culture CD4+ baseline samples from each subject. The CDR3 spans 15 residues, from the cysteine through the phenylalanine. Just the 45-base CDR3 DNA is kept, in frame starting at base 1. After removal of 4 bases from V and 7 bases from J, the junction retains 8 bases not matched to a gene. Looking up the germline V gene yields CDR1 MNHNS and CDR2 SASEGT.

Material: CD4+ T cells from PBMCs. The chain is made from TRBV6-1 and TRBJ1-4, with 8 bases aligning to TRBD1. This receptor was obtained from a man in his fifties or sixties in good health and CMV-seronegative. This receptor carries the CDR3 CASSGWTGQTEKLFF. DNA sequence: TGTGCCAGCAGTGGGTGGACAGGGCAGACTGAAAAACTGTTTTTT.